These 22 T cell receptor beta chains originate from one sample sequenced in a study of yellow fever vaccine responses in identical twins. TCRdb re-called the RT-PCR reads with MiXCR, one entry per CDR3 protein. Of about 19,000 distinct CDR3 sequences listed, under 80% are singletons. The sequencing used T cells from blood (PBMCs), unsorted or a sorted subset (not recorded which), collected before or after yellow fever vaccination (not recorded which). These receptors came from a young woman who received the yellow fever vaccine.

This clonotype was seen a handful of times. The chain links TRBV5-1 to TRBJ2-3; D gene ambiguous. V lost 0 bases and J 3 bases, leaving 8 bases between the germline ends. The CDR3 has 14 residues. Germline assignment: CDR1 SGHRS and CDR2 YFSETQ. CDR3 sequence (DNA): TGCGCCAGCAGCTTGGGAAGACAAACAGATACGCAGTATTTT. Translation gives CASSLGRQTDTQYF.

The chain carries TRBV19 and TRBJ1-2, with a weak D call TRBD1 (5 bases). The CDR3 consists of 13 residues. The germline gives CDR1 LNHDA, CDR2 SQIVND (reference sequence). The V gene lost 7 bases and the J gene lost 3 bases, with 12 bases spanning the gap. The CDR3 sequence is CASTDTFYYGYTF. The DNA of the CDR3 is TGTGCCAGTACGGACACCTTCTACTATGGCTACACCTTC.

This clonotype was seen more than once but under ten times. This chain uses TRBV6-2 or TRBV6-3 with TRBJ2-7; no reliable D call. V lost 2 bases and J lost 3, with 5 bases in between. Germline loops: CDR1 MNHEY, CDR2 SVGEGT. CDR3 length: 12 amino acids. The CDR3 sequence: CASSYGIYEQYV. CDR3 nucleotide sequence: TGTGCCAGCAGTTACGGGATCTACGAGCAGTACGTC.

The rearrangement links TRBV10-3 to TRBJ2-1; TRBD2 matches 11 bases. Trimming removed 5 bases from V and 13 bases from J; junction bases left unmatched: 13. There are 15 residues in the CDR3. CDR1 is ENHRY and CDR2 is SYGVKD in the germline V gene. The CDR3 is CAISSGTSGLGHQFF. CDR3 nucleotide sequence: TGTGCCATCAGTTCCGGGACTAGCGGCCTTGGGCACCAGTTCTTC.

This clonotype ranks as medium-sized. CDR3 nucleotides: TGTGCCAGCTCACCACGTAAATCCTCCAGCGAGAAACTGTTTTTT. Protein: CASSPRKSSSEKLFF. The rearrangement uses TRBV18 and TRBJ1-4; D is unresolved. The CDR3 runs to 15 residues. The germline CDR1 and CDR2 sequences are KGHSH and LQKENI. The V end lost 1 base, the J end lost 11 bases, and 17 bases lay between the germline ends.

This clonotype has a single count. V gene TRBV13 combines with J gene TRBJ2-2, with D tentatively TRBD1 (6 bases). Germline loops: CDR1 PRHDT, CDR2 FYEKMQ (reference sequence). V lost 6 bases and J 1 base, leaving 15 bases between the germline ends. The CDR3 sequence is 16 residues long. Here the CDR3 reads CASRSQGAGNTGELFF. The CDR3 nucleotides are TGTGCCAGCAGGTCACAGGGCGCCGGGAACACCGGGGAGCTGTTTTTT. The complete variable domain, with remaining parts taken from reference TRBV13 and TRBJ2-2, reads AAGVIQSPRHLIKEKRETATLKCYPIPRHDTVYWYQQGPGQDPQFLISFYEKMQSDKGSIPDRFSAQQFSDYHSELNMSSLELGDSALYFCASRSQGAGNTGELFFGEGSRLTVL.

This clonotype was detected a few times. This chain connects TRBV10-3 to TRBJ2-1, with TRBD1 identical over 9 bases. Germline V CDR1 and CDR2: ENHRY, SYGVKD. V dropped 2 bases and J dropped 7; count of bases not matched to a gene: 9. This CDR3 is built from 16 residues. The CDR3 protein is CAISEPDRGGDNEQFF. The DNA for the CDR3 is TGTGCCATCAGTGAGCCCGACAGGGGGGGGGATAATGAGCAGTTCTTC.

The chain is built from TRBV12-5 and TRBJ1-2; D uncertain. Per the germline V gene, CDR1 is LGHNT and CDR2 is FRNRAP. CDR3 length: 14 amino acids. Trimming removed 1 base at V and 9 bases at J, with 15 bases between. The CDR3 DNA reads TGTGCTAGTGGTTTGGGGACCCCACCGTTTCGCTACACCTTC. This translates into CASGLGTPPFRYTF.

The chain carries TRBV7-6 and TRBJ2-5, with 13 nucleotides matching TRBD2. Trimming at V came to 5 bases and at J to 2 bases, leaving 2 bases not matched to a gene. This CDR3 region has 15 residues. Germline assignment: CDR1 SGHVS and CDR2 FNYEAQ. The CDR3 loop reads CASSILAGGQETQYF. The DNA of the CDR3 is TGTGCCAGCAGCATACTAGCGGGGGGGCAAGAGACCCAGTACTTC.

The chain carries TRBV2 and TRBJ2-2; D gene ambiguous. Trimming removed 5 bases from V and 4 bases from J, with 11 bases in between. CDR3 size: 14 residues. Germline V lookup: CDR1 SNHLY, CDR2 FYNNEI. CDR3 amino acids: CASSRGYSTGELFF. The DNA for the CDR3 is TGTGCCAGCAGTCGAGGCTATAGCACCGGGGAGCTGTTTTTT.

V is TRBV4-1 and J is TRBJ2-1, with D possibly matching TRBD2 (6 bases). The germline V gene has CDR1 MGHRA and CDR2 YSYEKL. This CDR3 contains 15 residues. Trimming removed 6 bases from V and 5 bases from J, with 17 bases in between. For the CDR3, the DNA is TGCGCCAGCAGACAGGAGGGGCGCAATCACAATGAGCAGTTCTTC. Protein sequence: CASRQEGRNHNEQFF.

The CDR3, as DNA: TGTGCCAGCTCAAAAGACAGGAACGAGCAGTACTTC. This encodes CASSKDRNEQYF. The V call is TRBV18, the J call TRBJ2-7, with D perhaps matching TRBD1 (6 bases). Germline V lookup: CDR1 KGHSH, CDR2 LQKENI. The length of the CDR3 is 12 residues. Trimming took off 5 bases at V and 5 bases at J, with 10 bases between the two ends. The variable domain in full, completed from reference TRBV18 and TRBJ2-7, reads NAGVMQNPRHLVRRRGQEARLRCSPMKGHSHVYWYRQLPEEGLKFMVYLQKENIIDESGMPKERFSAEFPKEGPSILRIQQVVRGDSAAYFCASSKDRNEQYFGPGTRLTVT.

This chain joins TRBV28 and TRBJ2-3, with D unclear. In germline, CDR1 is MDHEN, CDR2 SYDVKM. CDR3 length: 14 residues. The germline V and J ends were trimmed by 3 bases and 1 base, with 8 bases remaining between them. The DNA for the CDR3 is TGTGCCAGCAGTTTCAAGGACCGCACAGATACGCAGTATTTT. Translated: CASSFKDRTDTQYF.

The sample holds a few counts of this clonotype. The chain combines TRBV4-1 with TRBJ2-3, with D perhaps TRBD1 or TRBD2 (5 bases each). CDR3 length: 14 amino acids. V lost 4 bases and J lost 2, with 10 bases in between. Germline-derived CDR1 and CDR2 are MGHRA and YSYEKL. This CDR3 reads CASSRSGTTDTQYF. In nucleotides, the CDR3 is TGCGCCAGCAGCCGGAGTGGGACCACAGATACGCAGTATTTT.

The chain uses TRBV5-1 and TRBJ1-1; D unresolved. CDR1 and CDR2 (germline): SGHRS, YFSETQ. This CDR3 has 13 amino acids. V lost 1 base, J lost 8 bases, and 12 bases lay in between. CDR3 in amino acids: CASSLYGSFEAFF. CDR3 nucleotide sequence: TGCGCCAGCAGCTTGTACGGATCCTTCGAAGCTTTCTTT.

This clonotype has a handful of counts. This sequence joins TRBV2 and TRBJ1-6; no clear D gene. Germline loops: CDR1 SNHLY, CDR2 FYNNEI. The CDR3 runs to 18 residues. V was pared by 5 bases and J by 1 base, with 18 bases between. This CDR3 is CASSSFDSGGSYNSPLHF. The CDR3 DNA reads TGTGCCAGCAGTTCGTTCGACTCGGGAGGATCCTATAATTCACCCCTCCACTTT.

CDR3 in amino acids: CASSTFGNTEAFF. DNA for the CDR3: TGTGCCAGCAGCACATTTGGGAACACTGAAGCTTTCTTT. This chain links TRBV11-1 with TRBJ1-1; D ambiguous. The CDR3 has 13 residues. The V gene's germline CDR1 is SGHAT and CDR2 FQDESV (reference sequence). V dropped 5 bases and J dropped 1 base, with 8 bases sitting between them.

The V and J genes are TRBV18 and TRBJ1-2, with D possibly TRBD1 on 6 matching bases. The CDR3 contains 14 residues. Looked up from germline, CDR1 is KGHSH and CDR2 is LQKENI. V was pared by 2 bases and J by 4 bases, with 11 bases between. The CDR3 loop reads CASSPFQDSYGYTF. Here the CDR3 DNA reads TGTGCCAGCTCACCATTTCAGGACAGCTATGGCTACACCTTC.

V and J are TRBV11-2 and TRBJ2-1, with 8 bases fitting TRBD2. The germline CDR1 and CDR2 sequences are SGHAT and FQNNGV. This CDR3 is built from 12 residues. Losses at the gene ends were 0 bases for V and 12 bases for J; bases not matched to a gene: 1. CDR3 amino acids: CASSLDGGAQFF. Here the CDR3 DNA reads TGTGCCAGCAGCTTAGACGGGGGGGCGCAGTTCTTC.

The chain combines TRBV3-1 with TRBJ1-6; D gene unclear. The CDR3 spans 14 residues. Germline V CDR1 and CDR2: LGHDT, YNNKEL (reference sequence). The V end was cut by 4 bases, the J end by 10 bases, with 14 bases between. The CDR3 DNA is TGTGCCAGCAGCCCCGCATTAGGAGAATCACCCCTCCACTTT. Its translation is CASSPALGESPLHF.

V is TRBV20-1 and J is TRBJ2-2, with D perhaps matching TRBD1 or TRBD2 (6 bases each). Germline V CDR1 and CDR2: DFQATT, SNEGSKA (reference sequence). V was shortened by 5 bases and J by 6 bases, with 10 bases between the two germline ends. The CDR3 length is 12 residues. The CDR3 sequence is CSAGGGPGELFF. In nucleotides, the CDR3 is TGCAGTGCTGGTGGGGGGCCCGGGGAGCTGTTTTTT.

This rearrangement joins TRBV28 to TRBJ2-5; TRBD2 agrees at 7 bases. The CDR3 is 18 amino acids. Germline loops: CDR1 MDHEN, CDR2 SYDVKM. V trimming: 3 bases; J trimming: 4 bases; junction bases outside the gene matches: 17. CDR3 DNA sequence: TGTGCCAGCAGTTTGCGGGAGTCAGTGACCCAGTTGAGAGAGACCCAGTACTTC. Translated: CASSLRESVTQLRETQYF.